One sample yielded the 28 T cell receptor beta chains listed below, sequenced in a study of blood T cell repertoires in COVID-19. TCRdb's table, derived via immunoSEQ multiplex PCR, lists solely in-frame clones and lacks some. The repertoire has 200,000 to 250,000 clones, 65% to 85% of them found once; the top ten carry 3% to 3.5%. Sequencing was carried out using PBMCs or T cells enriched from blood (not recorded which). The source of these receptors is a woman aged 55-69 years who had recovered from COVID-19.

The chain couples TRBV15 to TRBJ1-5; no reliable D call. The CDR3 spans 16 residues. Trimming shortened V by 0 bases and J by 5 bases, and 14 bases separated the two germline ends. Germline CDR1 is LNHNV and CDR2 is YYDKDF (reference sequence). The CDR3 here is CATSRDPVQIDQPQHF. The CDR3, as DNA: TGTGCCACCAGCAGAGATCCGGTACAGATTGATCAGCCCCAGCATTTT.

The V call is TRBV24-1, the J call TRBJ1-1, with TRBD1 identical over 12 bases. Per germline, CDR1 KGHDR and CDR2 SFDVKD. The CDR3 covers 17 residues. V lost 4 bases and J lost 1; bases outside the gene matches: 6. CDR3 region: CATSDPGQGAWNTEAFF. CDR3 coding DNA: TGTGCCACCAGTGACCCGGGACAGGGGGCATGGAACACTGAAGCTTTCTTT.

The V gene is TRBV10-3, the J gene TRBJ1-1; D gene ambiguous. CDR1 and CDR2 (germline): ENHRY, SYGVKD. The CDR3 is 11 amino acids. V dropped 9 bases and J dropped 2 bases, with 7 bases sitting between them. The CDR3 DNA reads TGTGCCATAAGCTCAAACACTGAAGCTTTCTTT. Translating it yields CAISSNTEAFF.

This clone was seen once. The genes are TRBV5-1 and TRBJ1-4, with no clear D. The CDR3 extends over 15 amino acids. CDR1 SGHRS and CDR2 YFSETQ come from the germline V gene. With 4 bases removed from V and 8 bases from J, the gap between germline ends came to 18 bases. CDR3 sequence: CASSAEVGGGEKLFF. The DNA of the CDR3 is TGCGCCAGCAGCGCCGAGGTGGGAGGTGGGGAAAAACTGTTTTTT.

The rearrangement links TRBV19 to TRBJ2-3, with 8 bases aligning to TRBD1. Germline loops: CDR1 LNHDA, CDR2 SQIVND (reference sequence). The CDR3 is made up of 14 amino acids. The V gene end was trimmed by 6 bases and the J gene end by 1 base; junction bases not matched to a gene: 3. The CDR3 DNA sequence: TGTGCCAGTAGAGTGACAGGGGGCACAGATACGCAGTATTTT. Protein sequence: CASRVTGGTDTQYF.

The count of this clone is one. The rearrangement links TRBV3-1 (or the pseudogene TRBV3-2) to TRBJ2-7, with a weak D call TRBD2 (6 bases). The CDR3 extends over 11 amino acids. Trimming took 3 bases from V and 6 from J, leaving 6 bases between them. The germline V gene has CDR1 LGHDT and CDR2 YNNKEL (reference sequence). The DNA for the CDR3 is TGTGCCAGCAGCCAGGGGGGCGAGCAGTACTTC. This translates into CASSQGGEQYF.

This clone was counted between two and nine times. The chain employs TRBV19 and TRBJ1-4, with 7 positions matching TRBD1. Germline CDR1 and CDR2: LNHDA and SQIVND (reference sequence). V was pared by 5 bases and J by 5 bases, with 14 bases of the junction left unmatched. The CDR3 length is 17 residues. The CDR3: CASSPHRGARGNEKLFF. The CDR3 region has the DNA TGTGCCAGTAGTCCCCACCGAGGTGCCAGGGGGAATGAAAAACTGTTTTTT.

This clone has a single count. The chain uses TRBV7-9 and TRBJ2-7, with TRBD2 identical over 10 bases. With V trimmed by 5 bases and J by 11 bases, 9 bases remained unmatched. The CDR3 consists of 13 residues. Germline V CDR1 and CDR2: SEHNR, FQNEAQ (reference sequence). CDR3 nucleotide sequence: TGTGCCAGCAGCGCGGGACTAGCGACGGCGGAGTACTTC. Translated, it gives CASSAGLATAEYF.

This chain links TRBV3-1 (or the pseudogene TRBV3-2) with TRBJ1-1; D remains unclear. CDR1 and CDR2 (germline): LGHDT, YNNKEL (reference sequence). V was shortened by 3 bases and J by 6 bases, with 8 bases between the two germline ends. The CDR3 is 12 amino acids. CDR3 nucleotides: TGTGCCAGCAGCCACCTCCGGGCTGAAGCTTTCTTT. This encodes CASSHLRAEAFF.

Only a few counts were recorded for this clone. The chain is built from TRBV7-2 and TRBJ2-1; D may be TRBD2 (6 bases). The length of the CDR3 is 13 residues. The V and J ends lost 3 bases and 9 bases respectively, with 12 bases between them. Germline lookup yields CDR1 SGHTA and CDR2 FQGNSA. The chain's CDR3 is CASSLGRETEQFF. The CDR3 region has the DNA TGTGCCAGCAGCTTGGGTCGGGAGACTGAGCAGTTCTTC.

The rearrangement links TRBV9 to TRBJ2-1; 7 bases agree with TRBD2. J was trimmed by 5 bases and V by 0 bases; bases with no gene match: 5. Germline-derived CDR1 and CDR2 are SGDLS and YYNGEE. The CDR3 extends over 15 amino acids. As DNA, the CDR3 is TGTGCCAGCAGCGTAGGAGCGGGATCCAACAATGAGCAGTTCTTC. This sequence encodes CASSVGAGSNNEQFF.

The chain joins TRBV19 to TRBJ1-2; no clear D gene. The V end lost 5 bases, the J end lost 4 bases, and 8 bases lay between the germline ends. Germline V gene data show CDR1 as LNHDA and CDR2 as SQIVND (reference sequence). This CDR3 is built from 12 residues. The DNA of the CDR3 is TGTGCCAGTAGTCCAGGTCTCTATGGCTACACCTTC. Its protein product is CASSPGLYGYTF.

This clone was detected a few times. CDR3 region: CASSLSYSFEAFF. CDR3 bases: TGTGCCAGCAGCTTATCGTACTCCTTTGAAGCTTTCTTT. The chain has TRBV7-2 and TRBJ1-1; D call uncertain. Germline assignment: CDR1 SGHTA and CDR2 FQGNSA. CDR3 size: 13 residues. V was pared by 2 bases and J by 7 bases, with 11 bases between. The whole variable domain, filled in from reference TRBV7-2 and TRBJ1-1, reads GAGVSQSPSNKVTEKGKDVELRCDPISGHTALYWYRQSLGQGLEFLIYFQGNSAPDKSGLPSDRFSAERTGGSVSTLTIQRTQQEDSAVYLCASSLSYSFEAFFGQGTRLTVV.

This clone turned up a few times. The V gene is TRBV2, the J gene TRBJ1-4, with a possible D match to TRBD1 (5 bases). Trimming removed 7 bases at V and 7 bases at J, with 22 bases between. Germline V lookup: CDR1 SNHLY, CDR2 FYNNEI. This CDR3 has 16 residues. The CDR3 region has the DNA TGTGCCAGCACCTTACCCAGGGAACGGGAGGGTGAAAAACTGTTTTTT. This sequence encodes CASTLPREREGEKLFF.

The chain recombines TRBV2 with TRBJ1-2, with D possibly TRBD1 on 6 matching bases. V lost 3 bases and J lost 4, with 12 bases in between. This CDR3 has 14 residues. Germline V CDR1 and CDR2: SNHLY, FYNNEI. CDR3 protein: CASSDQRGSYGYTF. The CDR3 coding sequence is TGTGCCAGCAGTGATCAGAGGGGGAGCTATGGCTACACCTTC.

The chain links TRBV5-1 to TRBJ1-1; TRBD1 might be the D (6 bases). Looked up from germline, CDR1 is SGHRS and CDR2 is YFSETQ. Trimming took off 0 bases at V and 7 bases at J, with 13 bases between the two ends. The CDR3 has 14 amino acids. CDR3 coding DNA: TGCGCCAGCAGCTTGGGGACAGTCCCAAGTGAAGCTTTCTTT. This gives the protein CASSLGTVPSEAFF.

In the case of this clone: Other DNA sequences of this sample code for an identical CDR3. The rearrangement links TRBV30 to TRBJ1-3, with a tentative D call TRBD1 (5 bases). The germline V gene has CDR1 GTSNPN and CDR2 SVGIG (reference sequence). Trimming took off 1 base at V and 3 bases at J, with 10 bases between the two ends. The CDR3 length is 14 residues. Here the CDR3 reads CAWSGGGGGNTIYF. The CDR3 nucleotides read TGTGCCTGGAGTGGTGGGGGGGGTGGAAACACCATATATTTT.

Only a few counts were recorded for this clone. This chain joins TRBV3-1 (or the pseudogene TRBV3-2) and TRBJ2-5; D ambiguous. CDR1 and CDR2 from the germline V gene are LGHDT and YNNKEL (reference sequence). V was shortened by 4 bases and J by 1 base, with 10 bases between the two germline ends. CDR3 length: 14 residues. CDR3 bases: TGTGCCAGCAGCCCCGTACAGACCCAAGAGACCCAGTACTTC. As protein: CASSPVQTQETQYF.

The rearrangement links TRBV14 to TRBJ1-2; TRBD1 matches at 7 bases. Trimming at V came to 1 base and at J to 6 bases, leaving 8 bases not matched to a gene. In germline, CDR1 is SGHDN, CDR2 FVKESK. There are 15 residues in the CDR3. The CDR3 region has the DNA TGTGCCAGCAGCCAAGTGGAAACAGGGGAGAATGGCTACACCTTC. Translating it yields CASSQVETGENGYTF.

The rearrangement uses TRBV7-2 and TRBJ2-2; D is possibly TRBD1 (6 bases). Germline V lookup: CDR1 SGHTA, CDR2 FQGNSA. The CDR3 extends over 15 amino acids. Trimming took off 1 base at V and 5 bases at J, with 11 bases between the two ends. The CDR3 nucleotides are TGTGCCAGCAGCTTAGTTTTGGGGGCGACCGGGGAGCTGTTTTTT. It encodes CASSLVLGATGELFF. Using reference TRBV7-2 and TRBJ2-2 for the parts outside the CDR3, the full variable domain is GAGVSQSPSNKVTEKGKDVELRCDPISGHTALYWYRQSLGQGLEFLIYFQGNSAPDKSGLPSDRFSAERTGGSVSTLTIQRTQQEDSAVYLCASSLVLGATGELFFGEGSRLTVL.

The chain recombines TRBV5-5 with TRBJ1-2; D not certain. Germline lookup yields CDR1 SGHKS and CDR2 YYEKEE (reference sequence). The V gene lost 2 bases and the J gene lost 8 bases, with 16 bases spanning the gap. The CDR3 has 14 amino acids. Here the CDR3 DNA reads TGTGCCAGCAGCTTTTCAGACTCCCCGGGAGGCTACACCTTC. Residues: CASSFSDSPGGYTF.

The chain has TRBV19 and TRBJ1-2, with 8 positions matching TRBD1. The CDR3 length is 15 residues. The germline V gene encodes CDR1 LNHDA and CDR2 SQIVND (reference sequence). Trimming cost V 6 bases and J 3 bases; bases outside gene matches: 9. CDR3 loop: CASSFRKGQDYGYTF. The CDR3 region has the DNA TGTGCCAGTAGCTTCCGGAAGGGACAGGACTATGGCTACACCTTC.

The rearrangement links TRBV6-6 to TRBJ1-2; 9 positions agree with TRBD1. V lost 4 bases to trimming and J lost 4 bases; unmatched junction nucleotides: 10. The CDR3 covers 16 residues. Germline V lookup: CDR1 MNHNY, CDR2 SVGAGI (reference sequence). The CDR3 reads CASSWATGGVGYGYTF. CDR3 DNA sequence: TGTGCCAGCAGTTGGGCCACAGGGGGCGTTGGCTATGGCTACACCTTC.

The chain has TRBV2 and TRBJ1-4; 8 bases fit TRBD1. CDR1 and CDR2 from the germline V gene are SNHLY and FYNNEI. CDR3 size: 16 residues. With 4 bases clipped from V and 4 bases from J, the junction kept 8 bases outside the gene matches. CDR3 nucleotide sequence: TGTGCCAGCAGTGGGTGGGGACAGGCTAATAATGAAAAACTGTTTTTT. Encoded protein: CASSGWGQANNEKLFF.

This sequence joins TRBV5-1 and TRBJ2-5; perhaps TRBD1 as D (8 bases). From germline, CDR1 is SGHRS and CDR2 YFSETQ. V lost 4 bases and J 5 bases, leaving 15 bases between the germline ends. This CDR3 is 14 amino acids long. The CDR3 DNA reads TGCGCCAGCAGCACCGACAGGGGAGGGGAGACCCAGTACTTC. The encoded protein is CASSTDRGGETQYF.

The genes are TRBV3-1 (or the pseudogene TRBV3-2) and TRBJ1-3; D not certain. Trimming took 0 bases from V and 7 from J, leaving 7 bases between them. CDR1 is LGHDT, CDR2 YNNKEL, per germline (reference sequence). The CDR3 has 13 residues. CDR3 in amino acids: CASSQEWTNTIYF. In nucleotides, the CDR3 is TGTGCCAGCAGCCAAGAGTGGACTAACACCATATATTTT.

The chain recombines TRBV7-2 with TRBJ2-7; tentative D call: TRBD2 (5 bases). The CDR3 extends over 12 amino acids. Germline V lookup: CDR1 SGHTA, CDR2 FQGNSA. Trimming shortened V by 5 bases and J by 4 bases, and 9 bases separated the two germline ends. CDR3 nucleotides: TGTGCCAGCAGCACGACTACATACGAGCAGTACTTC. This codes for CASSTTTYEQYF.

The V call is TRBV10-3, the J call TRBJ1-1, with a possible D match to TRBD1 (6 bases). CDR1 and CDR2 (germline): ENHRY, SYGVKD. This CDR3 has 16 amino acids. V lost 6 bases to trimming and J lost 5 bases, with 22 bases between them. CDR3 in DNA: TGTGCCATCAGCCGACAGGCGCCGAAAGGGTGGACTGAAGCTTTCTTT. This gives the protein CAISRQAPKGWTEAFF.